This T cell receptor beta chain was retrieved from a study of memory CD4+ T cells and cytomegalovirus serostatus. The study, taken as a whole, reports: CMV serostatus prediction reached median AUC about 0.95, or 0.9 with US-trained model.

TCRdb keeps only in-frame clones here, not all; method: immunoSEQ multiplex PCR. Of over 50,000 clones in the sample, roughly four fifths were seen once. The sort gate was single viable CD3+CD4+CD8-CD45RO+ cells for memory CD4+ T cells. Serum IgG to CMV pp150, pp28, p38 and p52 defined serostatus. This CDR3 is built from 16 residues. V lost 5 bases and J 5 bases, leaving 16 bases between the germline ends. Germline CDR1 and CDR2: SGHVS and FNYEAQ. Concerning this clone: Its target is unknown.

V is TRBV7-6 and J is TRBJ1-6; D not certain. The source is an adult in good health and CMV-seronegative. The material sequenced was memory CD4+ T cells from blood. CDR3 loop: CASSTRTGSNNSPLHF. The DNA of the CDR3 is TGTGCCAGCAGCACCCGTACGGGGTCTAATAATTCACCCCTCCACTTT.